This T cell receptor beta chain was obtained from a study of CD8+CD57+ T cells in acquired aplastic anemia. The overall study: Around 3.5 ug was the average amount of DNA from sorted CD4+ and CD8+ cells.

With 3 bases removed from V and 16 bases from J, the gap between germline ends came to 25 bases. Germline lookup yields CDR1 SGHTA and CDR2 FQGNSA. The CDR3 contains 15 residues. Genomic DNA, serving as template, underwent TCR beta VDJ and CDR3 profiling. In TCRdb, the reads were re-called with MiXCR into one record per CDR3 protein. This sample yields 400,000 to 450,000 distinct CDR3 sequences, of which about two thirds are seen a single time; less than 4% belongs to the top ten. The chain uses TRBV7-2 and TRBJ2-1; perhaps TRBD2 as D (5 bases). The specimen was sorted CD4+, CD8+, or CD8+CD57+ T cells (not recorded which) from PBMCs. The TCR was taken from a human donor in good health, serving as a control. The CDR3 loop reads CASSLRGSVSDAHFF. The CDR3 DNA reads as TGTGCCAGCAGCTTGAGAGGGTCAGTATCTGATGCGCACTTCTTC.